This T cell receptor (beta chain) was recorded in a study of blood T cell repertoires in COVID-19. CDR1 is SGHRS and CDR2 is YFSETQ in the germline V gene. The V and J ends lost 1 base and 1 base respectively, with 11 bases between them. The CDR3 is 15 amino acids. This clone is a singleton in its sample. Participants spanned ages 18 to 89 years and resided in roughly 26 US areas. Clinical history reported by participants formed the basis on which cohorts were assigned. In the original processing: Cell counts per sample came from amplifying reference gene primers. Generated by immunoSEQ multiplex PCR, the TCRdb table keeps only in-frame clones and is missing some. V, J and clone size are taken as reported in that table, and D and trimming were inferred from the DNA itself. The sample carries around 150,000 clones, 75% to 85% recorded once.

This chain uses TRBV5-1 with TRBJ1-1; D remains ambiguous. Sequences were obtained from PBMCs or T cells enriched from blood (not recorded which). The source of this sequence is a woman aged 60-75 years who had recovered from COVID-19. The CDR3 region has the DNA TGCGCCAGCAGCTTGACGTTAAGCCAGAACACTGAAGCTTTCTTT. This gives the protein CASSLTLSQNTEAFF.